This T cell receptor (beta chain) was sequenced during a study of T-cell reconstitution after alpha-beta-depleted transplantation in children. The germline V gene has CDR1 SGHTS and CDR2 YDEGEE. Trimming removed 6 bases at V and 0 bases at J, with 10 bases between. This CDR3 spans 14 amino acids. A few counts support this clonotype. Unique molecular identifiers were incorporated into the prepared TCRbeta library. TCRdb called the PCR reads again in MiXCR, with one record for every CDR3 protein. The sample gives about 420,000 distinct CDR3 sequences, 9.5% to 13% of which show up once; over 4.5% is in the top ten.

The sequence derives from a human donor who donated a stem cell graft to a child with acute myeloid leukemia. The genes are TRBV5-8 and TRBJ2-1, with no clear D. The specimen comprised PBMCs from the stem cell graft donor, sampled from the stem cell graft. This chain's CDR3 is CASTPTSSYNEQFF. In nucleotides, the CDR3 is TGTGCCAGCACCCCCACAAGCTCCTACAATGAGCAGTTCTTC.